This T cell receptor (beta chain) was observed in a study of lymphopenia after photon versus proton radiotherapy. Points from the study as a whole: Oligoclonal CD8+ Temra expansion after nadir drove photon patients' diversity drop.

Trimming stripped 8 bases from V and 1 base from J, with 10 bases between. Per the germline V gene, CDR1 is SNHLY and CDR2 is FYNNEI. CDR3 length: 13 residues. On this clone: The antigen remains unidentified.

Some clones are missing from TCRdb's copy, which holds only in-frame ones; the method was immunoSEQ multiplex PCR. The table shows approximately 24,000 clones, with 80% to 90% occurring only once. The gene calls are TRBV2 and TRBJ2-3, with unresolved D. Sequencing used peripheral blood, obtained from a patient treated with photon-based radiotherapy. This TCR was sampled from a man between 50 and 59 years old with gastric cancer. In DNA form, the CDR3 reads TGTGCCAGCTTAACGGTGCGCACAGATACGCAGTATTTT. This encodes CASLTVRTDTQYF.